These 13 T cell receptor beta chains originate from one sample sequenced in a study of blood T cell repertoires in COVID-19. The table came from immunoSEQ multiplex PCR; TCRdb's copy has only in-frame clones and leaves some out. The sample holds 100,000 to 150,000 clones, around four fifths seen once. What was sequenced was peripheral blood. These receptor sequences come from a man in his sixties with acute or convalescent COVID-19.

The chain is built from TRBV6-4 and TRBJ2-1; D is perhaps TRBD2 (7 bases). Germline CDR1 and CDR2: MRHNA and SNTAGT. V was pared by 3 bases and J by 6 bases, with 15 bases between. The CDR3 spans 15 residues. CDR3 nucleotides: TGTGCCAGCAGTGAATTGGGGGGGCTTCGCAATGAGCAGTTCTTC. This encodes CASSELGGLRNEQFF.

This chain joins TRBV15 and TRBJ1-2, with D perhaps TRBD1 (5 bases). The germline gives CDR1 LNHNV, CDR2 YYDKDF (reference sequence). Trimming pared 0 bases from V and 8 bases from J, leaving 13 bases between. CDR3 length equals 14 residues. The CDR3 here is CATSRDQGVEGYTF. The CDR3 DNA sequence: TGTGCCACCAGCAGAGATCAGGGTGTGGAGGGCTACACCTTC.

The chain carries TRBV10-3 and TRBJ1-1; 8 nucleotides line up with TRBD1. In germline, CDR1 is ENHRY, CDR2 SYGVKD. Unmatched junction bases numbered 10, after V lost 6 bases and J lost 1 base. This CDR3 is 16 amino acids long. The CDR3 spells CAISQNPGQGNTEAFF. CDR3 DNA: TGTGCCATCAGCCAAAACCCCGGACAGGGGAACACTGAAGCTTTCTTT.

This CDR3 reads CAWSAKRMPGGYTF. CDR3 nucleotides: TGTGCCTGGAGTGCCAAGCGGATGCCGGGTGGCTACACCTTC. J is TRBJ1-2 and V is TRBV30, with D uncertain. Per germline, CDR1 GTSNPN and CDR2 SVGIG (reference sequence). The V end lost 1 base, the J end lost 7 bases, and 16 bases lay between the germline ends. The CDR3 is 14 residues long.

The chain recombines TRBV11-2 with TRBJ1-1; D gene uncertain. V was clipped by 4 bases and J by 6 bases, with 6 bases between them. From germline, CDR1 is SGHAT and CDR2 FQNNGV. The CDR3 spans 11 residues. The CDR3 is CASSSISEAFF. The CDR3 bases are TGTGCCAGCAGCTCAATTTCTGAAGCTTTCTTT. The full variable domain, in which reference TRBV11-2 and TRBJ1-1 provide the parts outside the CDR3, is EAGVAQSPRYKIIEKRQSVAFWCNPISGHATLYWYQQILGQGPKLLIQFQNNGVVDDSQLPKDRFSAERLKGVDSTLKIQPAKLEDSAVYLCASSSISEAFFGQGTRLTVV.

This clone was picked up a small number of times. The chain has TRBV6-6 and TRBJ1-5, with a weak D call TRBD1 (6 bases). The length of the CDR3 is 14 residues. V gave up 7 bases and J gave up 9 bases, with 19 bases separating them. Germline-derived CDR1 and CDR2 are MNHNY and SVGAGI (reference sequence). The CDR3 coding sequence is TGTGCCAGCACCCCGGGGGGGCAGGTATGGCCCCAGCATTTT. Encoded protein: CASTPGGQVWPQHF.

CDR3 sequence reads: CASSPPNAPRQEKLFF. The DNA for the CDR3 is TGTGCCAGCTCACCACCTAACGCCCCGAGGCAAGAAAAACTGTTTTTT. This chain uses TRBV18 with TRBJ1-4; unclear D gene. V gave up 0 bases and J gave up 8 bases, with 16 bases separating them. CDR1 and CDR2 from the germline V gene are KGHSH and LQKENI. This CDR3 contains 16 residues.

This clone is judged medium-sized. The chain combines TRBV5-1 with TRBJ2-2; the match to TRBD1 covers 9 bases. With 2 bases clipped from V and 8 bases from J, the junction kept 4 bases outside the gene matches. Germline CDR1 and CDR2: SGHRS and YFSETQ. CDR3 length equals 14 residues. In nucleotides, the CDR3 is TGCGCCAGCAGCTTCGGACAGGGGTTTGGGGAGCTGTTTTTT. It encodes CASSFGQGFGELFF.

This chain uses TRBV7-2 with TRBJ2-3, with D unresolved. The V end was cut by 5 bases, the J end by 4 bases, with 7 bases between. The germline V gene encodes CDR1 SGHTA and CDR2 FQGNSA. CDR3 length: 12 amino acids. The CDR3 loop reads CASSRYSDTQYF. In DNA, the CDR3 is TGTGCCAGCAGCCGTTATTCAGATACGCAGTATTTT.

This chain links TRBV24-1 with TRBJ1-1, with TRBD1 as a possible D gene (5 bases). CDR3 size: 11 residues. The V and J ends lost 7 bases and 8 bases respectively, with 10 bases between them. The germline CDR1 and CDR2 sequences are KGHDR and SFDVKD. The CDR3 is CATSQGFEAFF. CDR3 bases: TGTGCCACCAGCCAGGGCTTCGAAGCTTTCTTT.

This clone was found a few times. A read error may produce the germline difference seen at one junction end. This chain connects TRBV7-9 to TRBJ2-5; tentatively, D is TRBD1 or TRBD2 (6 bases each). Germline V CDR1 and CDR2: SEHNR, FQNEAQ (reference sequence). This CDR3 is 14 amino acids long. CDR3 loop: CASSLGGPQETQYF. Written as DNA, the CDR3 is TGTGCCAGCAGTTTAGGGGGGCCCCAAGAGACCCAGTACTTC.

The chain uses TRBV7-9 and TRBJ1-4; D remains unclear. Trimming pared 9 bases from V and 1 base from J, leaving 9 bases between. Germline V gene sequence: CDR1 SEHNR, CDR2 FQNEAQ (reference sequence). The CDR3 extends over 13 amino acids. The CDR3 is CASLAGTNEKLFF. The CDR3 bases are TGTGCCAGTCTGGCTGGAACTAATGAAAAACTGTTTTTT.

The V and J genes are TRBV4-1 and TRBJ2-7; 7 nucleotides match TRBD1. CDR3 length: 14 amino acids. CDR1 and CDR2 (germline): MGHRA, YSYEKL. V was clipped by 5 bases and J by 0 bases; unmatched bases: 4. The CDR3, as DNA: TGCGCCAGCAGCTCAGGACAGGCCTCCTACGAGCAGTACTTC. It translates to CASSSGQASYEQYF.